This T cell receptor beta chain appears in the sequencing data of a study of blood T cell repertoires in COVID-19. Turning to the study itself: From T cells, B-cell-depleted T cells, or PBMCs came the material, which was cDNA or gDNA.

This clone was counted once. Authors' data handling: Scientists estimated how many nucleated cells there were by amplifying reference gene primers. Some clones are missing from TCRdb's copy, which holds only in-frame ones; the method was immunoSEQ multiplex PCR. Clone size and the V and J calls come from that table; the DNA yielded D and trimming. The sample includes about 190,000 clones, around 82% of them seen just once. Cohorts were determined from participant-reported clinical history. The source material was PBMCs or T cells enriched from blood (not recorded which). The TCR was taken from a woman between 45 and 65 years old with acute COVID-19.

The CDR3: CATWTGQGYGYTF. As DNA, the CDR3 is TGTGCCACCTGGACAGGGCAAGGGTATGGCTACACCTTC. The chain recombines TRBV28 with TRBJ1-2; 8 bases agree with TRBD1. The CDR3 runs to 13 residues. Trimming removed 10 bases from V and 5 bases from J; junction bases left unmatched: 9. Germline V gene data show CDR1 as MDHEN and CDR2 as SYDVKM.